The 11 T cell receptor beta chains in this list originate from one sample, sequenced in a study of shared clonotypes between healthy human individuals (dated by TCRdb to 2018 to 2021). Library preparation employed the immunoSEQ multiplex PCR assay. This is the immuneACCESS table as TCRdb keeps it, with only in-frame sequences that have V and J called. A part of the clones is gone; compared with another copy, unresolved V genes explain less than half, and the rest is unexplained. This sample lists under 600,000 clones; around 79% were detected once. The ten largest clones capture around 12% of the sample. Sequenced sample: PBMCs. These receptors all come from a middle-aged woman in good health. Some clones in this sample may be carry-over from other donors' samples.

This clone has more than one count but fewer than ten. This chain links TRBV2 with TRBJ1-2; no clear D. Per the germline V gene, CDR1 is SNHLY and CDR2 is FYNNEI. Trimming removed 5 bases from V and 4 bases from J, with 17 bases in between. The CDR3 consists of 15 residues. The CDR3 loop reads CASSMEKTSIYGYTF. The CDR3, as DNA: TGTGCCAGCAGTATGGAGAAGACAAGTATCTATGGCTACACCTTC.

This chain connects TRBV5-8 to TRBJ1-2; 8 nucleotides align to TRBD1. Germline V gene data show CDR1 as SGHTS and CDR2 as YDEGEE. J lost 2 bases, V lost 5 bases, and 5 bases had no gene match. CDR3 size: 14 residues. The CDR3 protein is CASSRTGFNYGYTF. For the CDR3, the DNA is TGTGCCAGCAGTAGGACAGGGTTCAACTATGGCTACACCTTC.

V is TRBV11-1 and J is TRBJ2-5; D is perhaps TRBD2 (5 bases). The ends were cut back, 1 base at V and 5 bases at J, with 8 bases in the middle. CDR3 size: 13 residues. From germline, CDR1 is SGHAT and CDR2 FQDESV (reference sequence). CDR3 loop: CASSLGGGETQYF. The CDR3 DNA reads TGTGCCAGCAGCTTAGGAGGCGGGGAGACCCAGTACTTC.

J is TRBJ2-5 and V is TRBV2, with D possibly matching TRBD1 (8 bases). This CDR3 region has 14 residues. Germline values: CDR1 SNHLY, CDR2 FYNNEI. V was cut by 7 bases and J by 2 bases, with 14 bases left in between. This CDR3 reads CASNRGGRQETQYF. As DNA, the CDR3 is TGTGCCAGCAACAGGGGGGGGCGGCAAGAGACCCAGTACTTC.

The chain has TRBV7-2 and TRBJ2-7; no reliable D call. The V end was cut by 5 bases, the J end by 0 bases, with 5 bases between. The CDR3 has 12 amino acids. CDR1 is SGHTA and CDR2 is FQGNSA in the germline V gene. The CDR3 nucleotides are TGTGCCAGCAGCCCCTACTCCTACGAGCAGTACTTC. This sequence encodes CASSPYSYEQYF.

V usage is TRBV7-9 and J usage is TRBJ1-1, with D maybe TRBD1 (6 bases). The CDR3 runs to 15 residues. Between the trimmed V and J ends, which lost 5 bases and 1 base, there was a span of 14 bases. Germline loops: CDR1 SEHNR, CDR2 FQNEAQ (reference sequence). The CDR3 spells CASSIRTETNTEAFF. The DNA of the CDR3 is TGTGCCAGCAGCATCCGGACAGAAACGAACACTGAAGCTTTCTTT.

The CDR3 loop reads CASSFRPDRGTQYF. In nucleotides, the CDR3 is TGTGCCAGCAGTTTCCGGCCTGATCGCGGTACGCAGTATTTT. The rearrangement uses TRBV6-5 and TRBJ2-3; D unclear. Trimming stripped 4 bases from V and 8 bases from J, with 16 bases between. This CDR3 spans 14 amino acids. Looked up from germline, CDR1 is MNHEY and CDR2 is SVGAGI.

This chain uses TRBV6-4 with TRBJ2-5, with 8 bases lining up with TRBD1. The CDR3 sequence is 15 residues long. The V segment lost 0 bases and the J segment 5 bases; nucleotides outside the gene matches: 5. The germline V gene encodes CDR1 MRHNA and CDR2 SNTAGT. The CDR3 spells CASSDSAGGRETQYF. The CDR3 DNA reads TGTGCCAGCAGTGACTCGGCAGGGGGCAGGGAGACCCAGTACTTC.

The rearrangement links TRBV2 to TRBJ2-7; possible D gene TRBD1, 5 bases. Germline CDR1 SNHLY, CDR2 FYNNEI. The CDR3 has 15 residues. V was cut by 8 bases and J by 0 bases, with 17 bases left in between. CDR3: CASGDSPSSSYEQYF. CDR3 in DNA: TGTGCCAGCGGAGACAGTCCTTCGAGCTCCTACGAGCAGTACTTC. Variable domain in full (rest from reference TRBV2 and TRBJ2-7): EPEVTQTPSHQVTQMGQEVILRCVPISNHLYFYWYRQILGQKVEFLVSFYNNEISEKSEIFDDQFSVERPDGSNFTLKIRSTKLEDSAMYFCASGDSPSSSYEQYFGPGTRLTVT.

The chain is built from TRBV4-2 and TRBJ2-3, with 8 bases that match TRBD2. Germline CDR1 reads LGHNA; CDR2 reads YNFKEQ. The CDR3 is 17 amino acids. J was trimmed by 6 bases and V by 2 bases; bases with no gene match: 13. The CDR3 sequence: CASSQLPREGRGDTQYF. The CDR3 DNA reads as TGTGCCAGCAGCCAATTACCCCGGGAGGGCCGGGGGGATACGCAGTATTTT.

The CDR3, as DNA: TGTGCCAGCAGCGTAGAGGCGGTGAGGCATGAAAAACTGTTTTTT. Encoded protein: CASSVEAVRHEKLFF. The chain uses TRBV9 and TRBJ1-4, with no clear D. This CDR3 has 15 amino acids. The V gene's germline CDR1 is SGDLS and CDR2 YYNGEE. Trimming removed 0 bases from V and 6 bases from J, with 12 bases in between.